The TCR beta chain described here comes from a study of tumor and adjacent non-tumor tissue in lung cancer. The CDR3 spans 16 residues. From germline, CDR1 is MDHEN and CDR2 SYDVKM. About this clonotype itself: One end of the junction is discordant with germline, which a read error may explain.

Three rounds of nested PCR, following a modified ARM-PCR protocol, produced the TCRbeta library. Using its own MiXCR run on the multiplex PCR reads, TCRdb lists one record per CDR3 protein. The table includes about 110,000 distinct CDR3 sequences, nearly 85% detected once. This sample's RNA came from whole unsorted tissue. This TCR came from a man between 65 and 85 years old with non-small cell lung cancer. Input material: lung tumor tissue. This chain links TRBV28 with TRBJ2-3; the match to TRBD1 covers 7 bases. This CDR3 is CASSYYGTARFDTQFF. The CDR3 DNA reads as TGTGCAAGCAGTTACTACGGGACAGCCAGGTTTGATACGCAGTTTTTT.